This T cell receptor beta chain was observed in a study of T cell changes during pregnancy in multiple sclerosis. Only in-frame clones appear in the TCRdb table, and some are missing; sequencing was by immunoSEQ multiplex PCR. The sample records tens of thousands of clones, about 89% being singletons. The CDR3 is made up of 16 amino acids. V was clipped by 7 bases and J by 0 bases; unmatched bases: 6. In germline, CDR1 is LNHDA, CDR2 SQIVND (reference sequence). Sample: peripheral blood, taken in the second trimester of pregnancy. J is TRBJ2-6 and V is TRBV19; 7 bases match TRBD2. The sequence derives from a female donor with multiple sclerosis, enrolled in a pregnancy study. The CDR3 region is CASTFGGGSGANVLTF. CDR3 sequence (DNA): TGTGCCAGTACTTTTGGGGGGGGCTCTGGGGCCAACGTCCTGACTTTC.